The source of this T cell receptor beta chain is a study of shared clonotypes between healthy human individuals. In regard to this clone: Antigen: not known.

It was at deep level that the assay was run. This table comes from immunoSEQ multiplex PCR, and its TCRdb copy is limited to in-frame clones, with some not included. The sample includes around 500,000 clones, around 80% of them seen just once. Study results and limitations: Sampling covered blood only; tissue repertoires likely differ.

Donors were Caucasian adults residing in Nashville, Tennessee, USA. The clonotype originates from a woman in her 40s in good health. Some clones in this sample may be carry-over from other donors' samples. Sequencing input: PBMCs.

CDR3 nucleotides: TGTGCCAGCAGCTTAGTCGGTAGCCCACTCTCCTACAATGAGCAGTTCTTC. Translated, it gives CASSLVGSPLSYNEQFF. This sequence joins TRBV7-2 and TRBJ2-1, with no clear D. The germline CDR1 and CDR2 sequences are SGHTA and FQGNSA. The CDR3 runs 17 residues. With 1 base removed from V and 0 bases from J, the gap between germline ends came to 13 bases.